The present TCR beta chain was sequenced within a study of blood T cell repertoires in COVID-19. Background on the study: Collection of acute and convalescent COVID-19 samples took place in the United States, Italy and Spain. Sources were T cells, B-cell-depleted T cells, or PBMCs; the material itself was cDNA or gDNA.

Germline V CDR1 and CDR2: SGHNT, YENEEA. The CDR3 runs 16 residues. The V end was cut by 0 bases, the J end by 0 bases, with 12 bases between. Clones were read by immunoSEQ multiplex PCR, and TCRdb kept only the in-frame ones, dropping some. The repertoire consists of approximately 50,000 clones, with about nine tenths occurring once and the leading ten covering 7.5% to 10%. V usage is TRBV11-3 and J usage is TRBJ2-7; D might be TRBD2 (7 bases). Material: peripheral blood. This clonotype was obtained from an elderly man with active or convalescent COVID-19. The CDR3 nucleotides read TGTGCCAGCAGCTTAGAAAAAGGGGGGGGCTCCTACGAGCAGTACTTC. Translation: CASSLEKGGGSYEQYF.